The present T cell receptor beta chain was sequenced within a study of early T cells in non-severe SARS-CoV-2 infection. Study in general: Sequencing of bulk RNA from unsorted whole blood was done, without chain pairing.

This clonotype was seen a handful of times. The antigen is unknown. Regarding the study as a whole: Private and CD4 specificities were missed by VDJdb matching, skewed to anti-spike CD8.

With V trimmed by 0 bases and J by 5 bases, 4 bases remained unmatched. Germline assignment: CDR1 MNHEY and CDR2 SVGEGT. This CDR3 has 16 amino acids. Unique molecular identifiers tagged individual cDNA molecules. A single record per CDR3 protein comes from TCRdb applying MiXCR to the 5' RACE reads. The data contain 75,000 to 80,000 distinct CDR3 sequences, 8.5% to 10% of them singletons. The TCR originated in an adult who was a healthcare worker with PCR-confirmed SARS-CoV-2 infection or an uninfected control (not recorded which). Sequenced sample: whole blood. This rearrangement joins TRBV6-2 or TRBV6-3 to TRBJ1-6; TRBD1 matches at 7 bases. For the CDR3, the DNA is TGTGCCAGCAGTTACTCGAGGGACAGCAATAATTCACCCCTCCACTTT. Its translation is CASSYSRDSNNSPLHF.